The rows below give T cell receptor beta chains drawn from one sample of a study of OX40 agonist ivuxolimab in advanced cancers. The assay was immunoSEQ multiplex PCR, and TCRdb's table has in-frame clones only and misses some. The sample shows around 60,000 clones, over 75% of them seen only once. Here the sequenced sample was CD4+ or CD8+ T cells sorted from blood, taken in a trial of the OX40 agonist ivuxolimab. Receptors originate from an adult with an advanced solid tumor such as melanoma, head and neck, liver or kidney cancer. The conserved cysteine and the conserved F or W are not part of the CDR3 here. Where a row states a size, it is once, few, many or the class of an expanded clone; other rows omit it.

>TRBV11-2|.
ASSLVMATGELF
>TRBV9|.
ASSVGLAESYNEQF
>TRBV7-2|once
ASSLRLSHYGYT
>TRBV9|few
ASSVDGTAVLSEQY
>TRBV6-1|.
ASSIAGGSYNEQF
>TRBV2|.
ASNIAGGTYNEQF
>TRBV29-1|.
SVENSGGGYEQY
>TRBV6-1|.
ASSAYRGPGEKLF
>TRBV13|.
ASSRWTEFFGNTIY
>TRBV15|once
ATAPGLGETQY
>TRBV2|few
ASDWRVKDTGELF
>TRBV4-2|.
ASRHLQENTEAF
>TRBV9|.
ASSVGLGTPSTDTQY
>TRBV27|.
ASSLRVNLARGNSPLH
>TRBV5-1|.
ASSSRDSYTQY
>TRBV9|.
ASSAGGQDGYGYT
>TRBV19|.
ASSELGRLAGNTIY
>TRBV12-5|.
ASGRGRYNEQF
>TRBV28|once
ASTPGLAGGETQY
>TRBV7-9|.
ASHIGGQETQY
>TRBV5-4|few
ASSLGQGMGGYGYT
>TRBV7-9|.
ASSRTGQNIYEQY
>TRBV5-4|.
ASSAGTRPTEAF
>TRBV2|.
ASSGINQPQH
>TRBV2|few
ASSIYREDEQY
>TRBV5-8|.
ASSFGRGQNQPQH
>TRBV6-5|.
ASSYSGRENTEAF
>TRBV27|few
ASRHPGKGDGYT
>TRBV2|.
ASSDSQRAPSNEQF
>TRBV11-2|.
ASSFGRNTEAF
>TRBV7-2|.
ASSLVPDPRRFNEQF
>TRBV4-2|.
ASSQDRGQGGLDGYT
>TRBV7-3|.
ASSVTGTTNTGELF
>TRBV7-3|.
ASSLNPRYNEQF
>TRBV4-2|.
ASSGVDTYSGANVLT
>TRBV28|.
ASSLDRGNRYT
>TRBV19|few
ASSLIGNYGYT
>TRBV5-6|.
ASSLAPGSETEAF
>TRBV2|.
ASSAGAHNEQF
>TRBV19|.
ASTQSGNTIY
>TRBV5-1|.
ASSVNTGTGEKLF
>TRBV9|.
ASSVDPDRNYGYT
>TRBV6-6|.
ASIPGSTDTQY